The clone carrying this T cell receptor (beta chain) was counted a few times. The sample comes from a study of blood T cell repertoires in COVID-19. At the level of the study: From T cells, B-cell-depleted T cells, or PBMCs came the material, which was cDNA or gDNA.

TCRdb keeps only in-frame clones here, not all; method: immunoSEQ multiplex PCR. The sample lists over 100,000 clones; about 85% were seen once. Sequenced sample: peripheral blood. The origin of this receptor is a man in his forties with acute or convalescent COVID-19.

CDR3 in DNA: TGTGCCAGCAGTTTAGGGCTGCGAAATCAGCCCCAGCATTTT. Amino acids: CASSLGLRNQPQHF. V gene TRBV28 combines with J gene TRBJ1-5; D gene ambiguous. The CDR3 is 14 amino acids. Germline lookup yields CDR1 MDHEN and CDR2 SYDVKM. Trimming removed 2 bases from V and 4 bases from J, with 9 bases in between. Supplemented by reference TRBV28 and TRBJ1-5, the full variable domain reads DVKVTQSSRYLVKRTGEKVFLECVQDMDHENMFWYRQDPGLGLRLIYFSYDVKMKEKGDIPEGYSVSREKKERFSLILESASTNQTSMYLCASSLGLRNQPQHFGDGTRLSIL.